One sample yielded the 19 T cell receptor beta chains listed below, sequenced in a study of identical twins. TCRdb recomputed calls from the 5' RACE reads with MiXCR, one row per CDR3 protein. This sample has 450,000 or so distinct CDR3 sequences; 24% occur once, and the top ten carry just under 3%. These data were likewise used in another study, on T cells expressing NK-cell markers.

The sequencing input was CD4+ T cells sorted from blood. Receptors originate from a woman aged 18-35 years in good health.

This rearrangement joins TRBV9 to TRBJ2-5, with D hard to call. V dropped 2 bases and J dropped 2 bases, with 10 bases sitting between them. This CDR3 is built from 14 residues. Germline CDR1 reads SGDLS; CDR2 reads YYNGEE. CDR3 DNA: TGTGCCAGCAGCGTGGGCTTAGAACAAGAGACCCAGTACTTC. Protein sequence: CASSVGLEQETQYF.

This clonotype was counted a few times. The V call is TRBV14, the J call TRBJ2-5; D may correspond to TRBD1 or TRBD2 (5 bases each). Germline CDR1 SGHDN, CDR2 FVKESK. V dropped 4 bases and J dropped 7 bases, with 13 bases sitting between them. The CDR3 is 13 amino acids. The CDR3 region is CASSPGRPGTQYF. The DNA of the CDR3 is TGTGCCAGCAGCCCGGGACGGCCGGGGACCCAGTACTTC.

V gene TRBV12-3 or TRBV12-4 combines with J gene TRBJ2-5; TRBD2 aligns across 7 bases. This CDR3 region has 14 residues. J gave up 9 bases and V 6 bases, and 13 bases lay outside the gene matches. The CDR3 coding sequence is TGTGCCAGCAGCATGGGGGGGTTCGAATGGCCCCAGTACTTC. The encoded protein is CASSMGGFEWPQYF.

CDR3 amino acids: CASSPRLVVVTNTEAFF. The CDR3 nucleotides read TGTGCCAGCTCACCACGGTTGGTGGTTGTAACTAACACTGAAGCTTTCTTT. This chain links TRBV18 with TRBJ1-1; D uncertain. The germline V gene has CDR1 KGHSH and CDR2 LQKENI. Trimming took off 1 base at V and 2 bases at J, with 17 bases between the two ends. There are 17 residues in the CDR3.

The rearrangement links TRBV12-3 or TRBV12-4 to TRBJ2-1; perhaps TRBD2 as D (5 bases). V was trimmed by 9 bases and J by 4 bases, leaving 13 bases between them. This CDR3 is 13 amino acids long. The CDR3 reads CASSVRAYNEQFF. The CDR3 region has the DNA TGTGCCAGTTCTGTGCGGGCTTACAATGAGCAGTTCTTC.

This chain joins TRBV7-2 and TRBJ2-3; tentative D call: TRBD1 (6 bases). CDR1 and CDR2 (germline): SGHTA, FQGNSA. This CDR3 is 15 amino acids long. Trimming took 5 bases from V and 0 from J, leaving 12 bases between them. CDR3 sequence reads: CASSRGGSSTDTQYF. CDR3 bases: TGTGCCAGCAGCCGAGGGGGATCTAGCACAGATACGCAGTATTTT.

This clonotype was seen a few times. The chain has TRBV7-8 and TRBJ2-2; TRBD1 might be the D (6 bases). CDR3 length equals 15 residues. Germline-derived CDR1 and CDR2 are SGHVS and FQNEAQ. V shed 5 bases and J shed 2 bases, with 12 bases lying between them. The CDR3 is CASSTQGPNTGELFF. For the CDR3, the DNA is TGTGCCAGCAGCACGCAGGGGCCCAACACCGGGGAGCTGTTTTTT.

J is TRBJ2-1 and V is TRBV5-1; 14 bases map to TRBD2. The CDR3 is 17 amino acids. The V and J ends lost 0 bases and 8 bases, in that order; junction bases with no gene match: 7. Germline V gene sequence: CDR1 SGHRS, CDR2 YFSETQ. The CDR3 protein is CASSLDPGLAGVDEQFF. CDR3 nucleotides: TGCGCCAGCAGCTTGGACCCGGGACTAGCGGGAGTCGATGAGCAGTTCTTC.

This clonotype was counted at least ten times. This chain uses TRBV11-3 with TRBJ1-6, with D uncertain. CDR3 length: 11 residues. V shed 2 bases and J shed 12 bases, with 5 bases lying between them. The germline V gene has CDR1 SGHNT and CDR2 YENEEA. DNA of the CDR3: TGTGCCAGCAGCTTAAGAGGACCCCTCCACTTT. This codes for CASSLRGPLHF.

This clonotype has a handful of counts. The chain has TRBV29-1 and TRBJ2-5; 12 nucleotides agree with TRBD2. The CDR3 has 16 amino acids. The V gene's germline CDR1 is SQVTM and CDR2 ANQGSEA. Trimming took 5 bases from V and 5 from J; bases not matched to a gene: 12. In DNA form, the CDR3 reads TGCAGCGTTCTCCAGACTCCTAGCGGGGGGGTCGAGACCCAGTACTTC. The encoded protein is CSVLQTPSGGVETQYF.

The V call is TRBV6-2 or TRBV6-3, the J call TRBJ2-7; D might be TRBD1 or TRBD2, each matching 5 bases. There are 12 residues in the CDR3. Germline CDR1 reads MNHEY; CDR2 reads SVGEGT. V lost 2 bases to trimming and J lost 10 bases, with 12 bases between them. DNA of the CDR3: TGTGCCAGCAGTTACGGGGGAACAGGCCAGTACTTC. As protein: CASSYGGTGQYF.

The chain combines TRBV12-5 with TRBJ2-7; D might be TRBD1 (6 bases). Trimming cost V 2 bases and J 4 bases, with 9 bases left between them. Germline CDR1 is LGHNT and CDR2 is FRNRAP. CDR3 length: 13 amino acids. The CDR3 sequence is CASGLWTAYEQYF. The CDR3, as DNA: TGTGCTAGTGGTTTGTGGACAGCGTACGAGCAGTACTTC.

The chain has TRBV24-1 and TRBJ2-1; D unresolved. Between the trimmed V and J ends, which lost 0 bases and 7 bases, there was a span of 9 bases. There are 14 residues in the CDR3. Germline V gene data show CDR1 as KGHDR and CDR2 as SFDVKD. CDR3 sequence reads: CATSDLRQPNEQFF. The CDR3 nucleotides are TGTGCCACCAGTGATTTGCGGCAGCCAAATGAGCAGTTCTTC.

The chain uses TRBV3-1 and TRBJ1-3; D gene uncertain. The CDR3 has 16 amino acids. Trimming stripped 6 bases from V and 2 bases from J, with 17 bases between. The V gene's germline CDR1 is LGHDT and CDR2 YNNKEL (reference sequence). The CDR3 sequence: CASRDRTDPAGNTIYF. The CDR3 nucleotides are TGTGCCAGCAGGGATCGCACAGACCCCGCTGGAAACACCATATATTTT. Based on the CDR3 plus reference TRBV3-1 and TRBJ1-3, the full variable domain is DTAVSQTPKYLVTQMGNDKSIKCEQNLGHDTMYWYKQDSKKFLKIMFSYNNKELIINETVPNRFSPKSPDKAHLNLHINSLELGDSAVYFCASRDRTDPAGNTIYFGEGSWLTVV.

The chain employs TRBV6-1 and TRBJ1-5; D is unresolved. Germline CDR1 and CDR2: MNHNS and SASEGT. V was cut by 7 bases and J by 3 bases, with 13 bases left in between. The CDR3 length is 14 residues. The CDR3 reads CASKQHGNNQPQHF. In DNA form, the CDR3 reads TGTGCCAGCAAGCAACACGGGAACAATCAGCCCCAGCATTTT.

This clonotype occurred a few times. CDR3 amino acids: CASAPGLITDTQYF. The CDR3 DNA reads TGTGCCAGCGCACCGGGCCTAATCACAGATACGCAGTATTTT. The chain recombines TRBV7-2 with TRBJ2-3; D gene uncertain. The V end was cut by 8 bases, the J end by 2 bases, with 14 bases between. The CDR3 covers 14 residues. The germline V gene has CDR1 SGHTA and CDR2 FQGNSA. The full variable domain, in which reference TRBV7-2 and TRBJ2-3 provide the parts outside the CDR3, is GAGVSQSPSNKVTEKGKDVELRCDPISGHTALYWYRQSLGQGLEFLIYFQGNSAPDKSGLPSDRFSAERTGGSVSTLTIQRTQQEDSAVYLCASAPGLITDTQYFGPGTRLTVL.

This clonotype turned up a few times. This chain connects TRBV5-1 to TRBJ2-7, with 9 bases identical to TRBD2. V lost 0 bases and J lost 2; bases outside the gene matches: 3. The CDR3 sequence is 15 residues long. The V gene's germline CDR1 is SGHRS and CDR2 YFSETQ. CDR3 sequence reads: CASSLGTSETYEQYF. The CDR3 nucleotides read TGCGCCAGCAGCTTGGGGACTAGCGAGACCTACGAGCAGTACTTC.

At least ten counts were recorded for this clonotype. The chain recombines TRBV5-1 with TRBJ2-3; TRBD2 aligns across 10 bases. This CDR3 comprises 16 residues. V was pared by 3 bases and J by 4 bases, with 8 bases of the junction left unmatched. Germline assignment: CDR1 SGHRS and CDR2 YFSETQ. Here the CDR3 DNA reads TGCGCCAGCAGCTCCCGAGCGGGGGGGCCGGCAGATACGCAGTATTTT. Protein: CASSSRAGGPADTQYF.

This clonotype has only a few counts. The gene calls are TRBV15 and TRBJ2-7; weak D call: TRBD1 (5 bases). Germline loops: CDR1 LNHNV, CDR2 YYDKDF (reference sequence). CDR3 length equals 14 residues. Trimming stripped 1 base from V and 4 bases from J, with 11 bases between. The CDR3 nucleotides are TGTGCCACCAGCAGAGCTGGACATTCGTACGAGCAGTACTTC. This translates into CATSRAGHSYEQYF.